This entry lists 31 T cell receptor beta chains sequenced from one sample in a study of cytomegalovirus exposure and HLA in healthy donors. PCR used 60 Vbeta primers and 13 Jbeta primers. TCRdb's copy holds only in-frame clones and misses some; the assay was immunoSEQ multiplex PCR. The top ten hold 1.1% to 1.5% of the sample, which has around 150,000 clones, around 74% seen once. The sample comprised PBMCs. These receptors all come from a woman between 25 and 40 years old in good health and CMV-seronegative.

The sample holds a few counts of this clone. V usage is TRBV6-1 and J usage is TRBJ2-7; 7 nucleotides match TRBD1. This CDR3 spans 15 amino acids. J was trimmed by 3 bases and V by 1 base; bases with no gene match: 6. CDR1 and CDR2 (germline): MNHNS, SASEGT. CDR3 coding DNA: TGTGCCAGCAGTGAAGTACAGGGGCACCTCTACGAGCAGTACTTC. This translates into CASSEVQGHLYEQYF.

The gene calls are TRBV5-1 and TRBJ1-1; D remains unclear. Per germline, CDR1 SGHRS and CDR2 YFSETQ. The CDR3 has 13 residues. Trimming removed 1 base from V and 1 base from J, with 5 bases in between. As DNA, the CDR3 is TGCGCCAGCAGCTTGTTTAAGAACACTGAAGCTTTCTTT. This encodes CASSLFKNTEAFF.

With regard to this clone: The germline gene is not matched at one end of the junction; a read error may be the cause. This chain connects TRBV19 to TRBJ2-1; 12 bases map to TRBD2. Germline assignment: CDR1 LNHDA and CDR2 SQIVND (reference sequence). The CDR3 has 15 amino acids. The CDR3 region is CASSTGLAGSNGQFF. Here the CDR3 DNA reads TGTGCCAGTAGTACTGGACTAGCGGGGTCTAATGGGCAGTTCTTC. Looking up the rest from reference TRBV19 and TRBJ2-1 gives the full variable domain: DGGITQSPKYLFRKEGQNVTLSCEQNLNHDAMYWYRQDPGQGLRLIYYSQIVNDFQKGDIAEGYSVSREKKESFPLTVTSAQKNPTAFYLCASSTGLAGSNGQFFGPGTRLTVL.

The chain combines TRBV11-1 with TRBJ2-3, with a possible D match to TRBD1 (5 bases). Germline values: CDR1 SGHAT, CDR2 FQDESV (reference sequence). The V gene lost 7 bases and the J gene lost 6 bases, with 17 bases spanning the gap. The CDR3 consists of 14 residues. The CDR3 nucleotides read TGTGCCAGCACCGACAAGGGGTCCGGGGATACGCAGTATTTT. Translating it yields CASTDKGSGDTQYF.

This clone was counted once. The chain carries TRBV5-1 and TRBJ2-1; D is possibly TRBD2 (5 bases). V lost 0 bases and J lost 5, with 6 bases in between. The CDR3 runs 13 residues. From germline, CDR1 is SGHRS and CDR2 YFSETQ. The CDR3, as DNA: TGCGCCAGCAGCTTGGGGGGAGACAATGAGCAGTTCTTC. This encodes CASSLGGDNEQFF.

The chain uses TRBV5-1 and TRBJ2-2; the D gene is possibly TRBD1 (7 bases). This CDR3 spans 16 amino acids. In germline, CDR1 is SGHRS, CDR2 YFSETQ. Between the trimmed V and J ends, which lost 2 bases and 0 bases, there was a span of 11 bases. The CDR3 DNA reads as TGCGCCAGCAGCTTTCAGGGGGGTACGAACACCGGGGAGCTGTTTTTT. Its translation: CASSFQGGTNTGELFF.

The gene calls are TRBV5-4 and TRBJ1-2; no definite D call. Germline CDR1 SGHNT, CDR2 YYREEE (reference sequence). Trimming took 4 bases from V and 4 from J, leaving 17 bases between them. The length of the CDR3 is 15 residues. The DNA of the CDR3 is TGTGCCAGCAGCCCAGCGCAGACGGCTCCCTATGGCTACACCTTC. Translating it yields CASSPAQTAPYGYTF.

The chain employs TRBV19 and TRBJ1-2, with 9 bases aligning to TRBD1. The CDR3 covers 12 residues. The junction had 2 bases not matched to a gene; V was cut back by 6 bases and J by 6 bases. Germline lookup yields CDR1 LNHDA and CDR2 SQIVND (reference sequence). The DNA of the CDR3 is TGTGCCAGTAGACGACAGGGGGATGGCTACACCTTC. This codes for CASRRQGDGYTF.

V is TRBV19 and J is TRBJ1-5; no firm D call. The germline V gene encodes CDR1 LNHDA and CDR2 SQIVND (reference sequence). The CDR3 totals 15 residues. V gave up 7 bases and J gave up 6 bases, with 19 bases separating them. CDR3 coding DNA: TGTGCCAGTACTCCCCCAACGGGGTACGGTCAGCCCCAGCATTTT. This gives the protein CASTPPTGYGQPQHF.

The rearrangement links TRBV18 to TRBJ2-7, with D maybe TRBD2 (5 bases). Trimming took off 4 bases at V and 2 bases at J, with 9 bases between the two ends. Germline V gene lookup returns CDR1 KGHSH and CDR2 LQKENI. CDR3 length: 13 residues. CDR3 in amino acids: CASSLSTTYEQYF. CDR3 DNA sequence: TGTGCCAGCTCACTCTCGACTACCTACGAGCAGTACTTC.

V is TRBV4-2 and J is TRBJ1-6; 8 bases are shared with TRBD1. The length of the CDR3 is 18 residues. V was pared by 3 bases and J by 11 bases, with 18 bases of the junction left unmatched. Germline CDR1 LGHNA, CDR2 YNFKEQ. DNA for the CDR3: TGTGCCAGCAGCCATCCCGACAGGGGAGGGCCCCGATATCCACCCCTCCACTTT. Translation gives CASSHPDRGGPRYPPLHF.

The chain employs TRBV5-4 and TRBJ2-7, with TRBD2 identical over 12 bases. The CDR3 extends over 15 amino acids. V shed 4 bases, J shed 2 bases, and the junction held 4 bases outside the gene matches. Germline CDR1 SGHNT, CDR2 YYREEE (reference sequence). The CDR3 sequence is CASSTSSGGAYEQYF. In nucleotides, the CDR3 is TGTGCCAGCAGCACCTCTAGCGGGGGGGCCTACGAGCAGTACTTC.

J is TRBJ1-2 and V is TRBV7-2; TRBD1 agrees at 8 bases. After removal of 7 bases from V and 3 bases from J, the junction contained 10 bases not matched to a gene. CDR3 length: 15 residues. CDR1 and CDR2 (germline): SGHTA, FQGNSA. The CDR3 nucleotides read TGTGCCAGCAACTTTGAAGGACAGGGTGACTATGGCTACACCTTC. Its protein product is CASNFEGQGDYGYTF.

Note on this clone: One junction end does not reproduce the germline sequence, and a read error may be involved. Other nucleotide sequences in the sample specify the same CDR3. The chain joins TRBV5-1 to TRBJ1-3; D perhaps matches TRBD1 (5 bases). The CDR3 has 15 amino acids. Germline lookup yields CDR1 SGHRS and CDR2 YFSETQ. In DNA, the CDR3 is TGCGCCAGCAGCCCCGACGGGGGTACAGGAAATACCATATATTTT. This translates into CASSPDGGTGNTIYF.

This CDR3 reads CASSYSRGNTEAFF. The CDR3 bases are TGTGCCAGCAGTTACTCGAGAGGGAACACTGAAGCTTTCTTT. The chain combines TRBV6-6 with TRBJ1-1, with D unresolved. Germline CDR1 is MNHNY and CDR2 is SVGAGI (reference sequence). This CDR3 spans 14 amino acids. V was clipped by 0 bases and J by 1 base, with 6 bases between them.

V gene TRBV18 combines with J gene TRBJ1-6; 9 bases are a match to TRBD1. The CDR3 loop spans 15 amino acids. V gave up 6 bases and J gave up 10 bases; unmatched junction bases: 10. The germline V gene encodes CDR1 KGHSH and CDR2 LQKENI. This CDR3 is CASSPGETGGSPLHF. The CDR3 region has the DNA TGTGCCAGCTCCCCGGGGGAGACAGGGGGGTCACCCCTCCACTTT.

The V and J genes are TRBV5-6 and TRBJ2-2; tentatively, D is TRBD2 (5 bases). Germline-derived CDR1 and CDR2 are SGHDT and YYEEEE. Between the trimmed V and J ends, which lost 4 bases and 4 bases, there was a span of 20 bases. The length of the CDR3 is 17 residues. The DNA of the CDR3 is TGTGCCAGCAGCGGCTTAGGAAGCGGAATCCTCACCGGGGAGCTGTTTTTT. This gives the protein CASSGLGSGILTGELFF.

This chain connects TRBV20-1 to TRBJ2-7; tentatively, D is TRBD2 (6 bases). The V and J ends lost 4 bases and 7 bases respectively, with 11 bases between them. CDR3 length: 11 residues. CDR1 and CDR2 from the germline V gene are DFQATT and SNEGSKA (reference sequence). The CDR3 loop reads CSAKRVGEQYF. CDR3 DNA: TGCAGTGCTAAGCGGGTTGGGGAGCAGTACTTC.

The rearrangement uses TRBV5-1 and TRBJ2-2; 7 bases are shared with TRBD1. Germline values: CDR1 SGHRS, CDR2 YFSETQ. The CDR3 is made up of 16 amino acids. Trimming at V came to 0 bases and at J to 0 bases, leaving 2 bases not matched to a gene. The DNA for the CDR3 is TGCGCCAGCAGCTTGGAAGGGGGCGCGAACACCGGGGAGCTGTTTTTT. As protein: CASSLEGGANTGELFF.

This rearrangement joins TRBV6-1 to TRBJ2-7; D possibly corresponds to TRBD1 (6 bases). This CDR3 contains 11 residues. Germline lookup yields CDR1 MNHNS and CDR2 SASEGT. V lost 7 bases, J lost 2 bases, and 6 bases lay in between. The CDR3 DNA is TGTGCCAGCAACAGGGCCTACGAGCAGTACTTC. Amino acids: CASNRAYEQYF.

This clone has just a few counts. The gene calls are TRBV6-1 and TRBJ2-3, with 7 bases matching TRBD1. The CDR3 has 14 amino acids. Germline CDR1 MNHNS, CDR2 SASEGT. The trim removed 10 bases at V and 7 bases at J, leaving 14 bases unmatched. CDR3 protein: CANSMGQLLNTQYF. The CDR3 coding sequence is TGTGCCAACTCCATGGGACAGCTACTAAATACGCAGTATTTT.

The CDR3 sequence is CASRGILYGYTF. The DNA for the CDR3 is TGTGCCAGCAGGGGCATCCTCTATGGCTACACCTTC. V usage is TRBV25-1 and J usage is TRBJ1-2, with D uncertain. CDR1 and CDR2 (germline): MGHDK, SYGVNS. Trimming stripped 6 bases from V and 4 bases from J, with 9 bases between. The CDR3 totals 12 residues.

On this clone: Mismatch with germline at one junction end may stem from a read error. This chain links TRBV7-9 with TRBJ2-5, with a possible D match to TRBD1 (6 bases). This CDR3 region has 14 residues. Germline V lookup: CDR1 SEHNR, CDR2 FQNEAQ (reference sequence). CDR3 DNA sequence: TGTGCCAGCAGCTTCCCGGACAGCGGAGAGGCCCAGTACTTC. This translates into CASSFPDSGEAQYF.

The chain is built from TRBV9 and TRBJ2-3; unclear D gene. Trimming took off 0 bases at V and 2 bases at J, with 10 bases between the two ends. This CDR3 region has 15 residues. Germline CDR1 and CDR2: SGDLS and YYNGEE. The CDR3 DNA is TGTGCCAGCAGCGTAGCCTCTATCCCCACAGATACGCAGTATTTT. Encoded protein: CASSVASIPTDTQYF.

The rearrangement joins TRBV19 to TRBJ1-4, with 10 positions matching TRBD1. This CDR3 has 14 residues. Losses at the gene ends were 7 bases for V and 5 bases for J; bases not matched to a gene: 4. CDR1 and CDR2 (germline): LNHDA, SQIVND (reference sequence). In DNA form, the CDR3 reads TGTGCCAGTAAAACGGGACAGGGGAATGAAAAACTGTTTTTT. This gives the protein CASKTGQGNEKLFF.

The chain links TRBV7-2 to TRBJ1-5; the D is unclear. The CDR3 has 13 residues. The ends were cut back, 5 bases at V and 0 bases at J, with 5 bases in the middle. CDR1 and CDR2 (germline): SGHTA, FQGNSA. This CDR3 is CASSPGSNQPQHF. CDR3 DNA: TGTGCCAGCAGCCCAGGTAGCAATCAGCCCCAGCATTTT.

This clone was detected only a few times. V and J are TRBV12-5 and TRBJ2-1; 9 bases match TRBD1. Germline loops: CDR1 LGHNT, CDR2 FRNRAP. After removal of 1 base from V and 8 bases from J, the junction contained 3 bases not matched to a gene. The CDR3 is 14 residues long. CDR3 sequence (DNA): TGTGCTAGTGGTTTGGGGACAGGGGCTTATGAGCAGTTCTTC. Translated, it gives CASGLGTGAYEQFF.

The chain couples TRBV19 to TRBJ1-5; 7 bases line up with TRBD1. This CDR3 is built from 15 residues. CDR1 is LNHDA, CDR2 SQIVND, per germline (reference sequence). V was clipped by 5 bases and J by 8 bases; unmatched bases: 12. The CDR3 DNA follows: TGTGCCAGTAGTTTGGACAGGAGAGGGAGTGAGCCCCAGCATTTT. It translates to CASSLDRRGSEPQHF.

The chain combines TRBV5-1 with TRBJ2-1; TRBD2 matches at 13 bases. V shed 2 bases and J 0 bases; nucleotides not matched to a gene: 14. The germline CDR1 and CDR2 sequences are SGHRS and YFSETQ. CDR3 length equals 21 residues. The CDR3 DNA reads as TGCGCCAGCAGCTTAGCCCCCAGACTAGCGGGGGGCCTAAGCTCCTACAATGAGCAGTTCTTC. This translates into CASSLAPRLAGGLSSYNEQFF.

The V gene is TRBV11-2, the J gene TRBJ2-4, with 8 nucleotides matching TRBD1. Trimming removed 5 bases from V and 4 bases from J; junction bases left unmatched: 1. The germline V gene encodes CDR1 SGHAT and CDR2 FQNNGV. The CDR3 runs 13 residues. CDR3 coding DNA: TGTGCCAGCAGCCAGGGGGCGAAAAACATTCAGTACTTC. It encodes CASSQGAKNIQYF.

The rearrangement links TRBV27 to TRBJ2-7; perhaps TRBD1 as D (6 bases). Trimming stripped 6 bases from V and 6 bases from J, with 27 bases between. CDR1 and CDR2 (germline): MNHEY, SMNVEV (reference sequence). The CDR3 has 17 residues. The CDR3 DNA reads TGTGCCAGCAGCTCAAGCCCTAACTCAGGGGTGACGGGCGAGCAGTACTTC. Protein: CASSSSPNSGVTGEQYF.